What follows are 7 T cell receptor beta chains derived from one specimen sequenced in a study of T cell responses to AZD1222 COVID-19 vaccine (dated by TCRdb to the early 2020s). This specimen's time point label, per the study, means: baseline before first vaccination. Library creation used the immunoSEQ multiplex PCR assay. TCRdb stores this immuneACCESS table with in-frame sequences only. Part of the clones is absent; in the studies checked, under half of the shortfall reflects unresolved V genes, and no reason is known for the rest. This sample comprises 150,000 to 200,000 clones, around 94% of them detected only once. The top ten hold about 0.6% of the sample. The sequenced sample was peripheral blood, obtained on day 0 of AZD1222 vaccination. Receptors originate from an adult in good health.

This clone was picked up one time. The chain recombines TRBV7-8 with TRBJ1-5; unclear D gene. The CDR3 length is 12 residues. Germline V CDR1 and CDR2: SGHVS, FQNEAQ. Trimming removed 1 base from V and 5 bases from J, with 3 bases in between. The DNA of the CDR3 is TGTGCCAGCAGCTTAGAAGATCAGCCCCAGCATTTT. Amino acid sequence: CASSLEDQPQHF.

The V call is TRBV10-3, the J call TRBJ1-6, with 9 bases fitting TRBD1. Losses at the gene ends were 6 bases for V and 10 bases for J; bases not matched to a gene: 7. CDR1 is ENHRY, CDR2 SYGVKD, per germline. The CDR3 has 14 residues. The CDR3: CAISPQGAGSPLHF. The CDR3 DNA sequence: TGTGCCATCAGCCCACAGGGGGCGGGATCACCCCTCCACTTT.

The chain carries TRBV27 and TRBJ1-5; D is undetermined. Trimming shortened V by 3 bases and J by 1 base, and 10 bases separated the two germline ends. Germline V gene sequence: CDR1 MNHEY, CDR2 SMNVEV (reference sequence). CDR3 size: 15 residues. The CDR3 loop reads CASSFDGKSNQPQHF. Here the CDR3 DNA reads TGTGCCAGCAGTTTCGACGGGAAAAGCAATCAGCCCCAGCATTTT.

The J gene is TRBJ2-7, the V gene TRBV28, with TRBD1 as a possible D gene (5 bases). Germline CDR1 MDHEN, CDR2 SYDVKM. CDR3 length equals 13 residues. The V end lost 6 bases, the J end lost 0 bases, and 9 bases lay between the germline ends. This CDR3 reads CASRPGNSYEQYF. Written as DNA, the CDR3 is TGTGCCAGCAGACCAGGGAACTCCTACGAGCAGTACTTC.

Only one count was recorded for this clone. The V call is TRBV21-1, the J call TRBJ2-7; the table assigns TRBD2, which was not confirmed against the DNA. TRBV21-1 is designated a pseudogene. The CDR3 contains 14 residues. The chain's CDR3 is CAISGTSGSYEQYF. CDR3 sequence (DNA): TGTGCCATTTCCGGGACTAGCGGGTCCTACGAGCAGTACTTC.

The J gene is TRBJ1-1, the V gene TRBV5-1; possibly TRBD1 for D (6 bases). V was pared by 3 bases and J by 6 bases, with 21 bases between. Germline V gene data show CDR1 as SGHRS and CDR2 as YFSETQ. The CDR3 is 16 residues long. This CDR3 is CASSWGSGAVGSEAFF. CDR3 sequence (DNA): TGCGCCAGCAGCTGGGGGTCAGGGGCGGTAGGTTCTGAAGCTTTCTTT.

The chain carries TRBV19 and TRBJ1-5, with unresolved D. Germline lookup yields CDR1 LNHDA and CDR2 SQIVND (reference sequence). V was shortened by 5 bases and J by 7 bases, with 18 bases between the two germline ends. This CDR3 region has 15 residues. CDR3 bases: TGTGCCAGTAGTCCCCACCTGGCAGGAGGGCAGCCCCAGCATTTT. This sequence encodes CASSPHLAGGQPQHF.